This TCR beta chain was sequenced during a study of low-dose radiotherapy and immunotherapy resistance in tumors. The J segment lost 9 bases and the V segment lost 5 bases, leaving 6 bases of the junction unmatched. The CDR3 length is 13 residues. Per the germline V gene, CDR1 is SGHTA and CDR2 is FQGTGA. This clonotype came up once. Covering alpha and beta chains, TRAV- and TRBV-specific primers were used for the first-strand cDNA. TCR amplification involved 20 PCR cycles with a constant-region primer and V-primer adapter. TCRdb re-analysed the reads in MiXCR, keeping a single row per CDR3 protein. Of roughly 9,500 distinct CDR3 sequences in the sample, roughly three quarters were seen once.

V usage is TRBV7-3 and J usage is TRBJ2-1; 8 bases match TRBD2. The sequence was collected from a human donor with advanced metastatic prostate, ovarian, gallbladder or colorectal cancer (not recorded which). This table probably holds off-target reads from a library built for another chain. The CDR3 loop is CASSRGLVGEQFF. The CDR3 region has the DNA TGTGCCAGCAGCAGGGGACTAGTCGGTGAGCAGTTCTTC.